This TCR beta chain was sequenced for a study of cytomegalovirus exposure and HLA in healthy donors (dated by TCRdb to the late 2010s). Concerning the study at large: An earlier analysis of 587 of the donors reported 250 to 350 Gb of sequence data and 95 million to 120 million unique TCR beta sequences obtained from roughly 170 million T cells. An early release that covered approximately 600 HLA-typed donors contained about 300 gigabases of sequencing data and tens of millions of unique TCR sequences. Of the roughly 400 genotyped donors, over 65% fell in the genetic ancestry cluster associated with self-reported Caucasian donors. The study was designed to test whether signatures of past pathogen exposure could be identified by cataloging public T cell receptors. The study used immunosequencing to profile the T cell repertoires of about 670 subjects and linked those repertoires to cytomegalovirus serostatus. Along with the approximately 700-subject first cohort, a separate validation cohort of over 90 different subjects was used. The study combined high-throughput TCR immunosequencing, statistical association of individual TCRs with disease status, and machine learning to predict cytomegalovirus infection status. In a later analysis, previously published TCR beta repertoires from 670 or so donors were re-analyzed and high-resolution HLA genotyping was added so that TCR occurrence patterns could be studied. Rather than drawing on any new phenotypic data, the later analysis identified candidate immune exposures from TCR beta sequences and the way those sequences occurred across donors. An earlier analysis of around 540 of the donors applied high-throughput TCR beta sequencing to assess whether each TCR beta V gene segment acted as functional or pseudogenic. Donor age, sex, ethnicity and CMV serostatus were compiled together with the repertoire data. In a later genetic analysis, genome-wide SNP genotypes for 398 of the 666 donors were used, and that subset was treated as a discovery cohort. Every discovery cohort repertoire had been produced on one sequencing platform. Both class I and class II loci were covered by HLA typing, at four-digit resolution. Typing coverage varied by locus: roughly 629-630 donors for A, B, C, DRB1 and DQB1; more than 500 for DQA1; approximately 570 for DPA1; approximately 470 for DPB1. Four to six DR-DQ haplotypes were handled as single units for association and clustering, since linkage in the cohort was strong. On average, over 200,000 unique TCR beta nucleotide sequences were sequenced per donor among some 420 genotyped donors of the cohort, with around 19% of those sequences being non-productive.

Comments on this clone: Its antigen is unknown. The sample holds no much larger clone one base away, and base qualities are not on file.

The protocol used for the library was the immunoSEQ multiplex PCR assay. The multiplex PCR relied on a mix of 60 forward primers for TCR Vbeta segments and 13 reverse primers for TCR Jbeta segments. A multiplex PCR assay on genomic DNA amplified the CDR3 region of rearranged TCR beta genes. The Illumina HiSeq System was used to sequence the amplified TCR beta libraries as 87-base-pair reads. In the paper's pipeline: In a later analysis, tens of millions of unique TCR beta chains were counted across the 666 repertoires, and about 10 million of these chains were shared by at least two donors. Raw reads were error-corrected and collapsed into unique sequences by a nearest-neighbor algorithm in which closely related sequences were merged to remove PCR and sequencing errors. CDR3 sequences were aligned to IMGT reference sequences to assign V, D and J gene segments. For a sequence to be retained, a match of at least six nucleotides to both a V gene segment and a J gene segment was required. Rearrangements were classified as productive when the CDR3 lacked stop codons and remained in frame with V and J, and all other rearrangements were classified as non-productive. Following IMGT convention, CDR3 was defined as the stretch from the second conserved V-encoded cysteine up to the conserved J-encoded phenylalanine. The earlier analysis of 550 to 650 of the donors excluded any sequence lacking an unambiguous match to a single V gene segment. An earlier analysis of 500 to 700 of the donors classified V segments as functional when productive rearrangements were above 56.7% and as segregating when the standard deviation between donors was above 5%. To diagnose cytomegalovirus status from the catalog of TCR beta chain sequences, a statistical classification framework was built. A later analysis assigned V and J genes by comparing TCR nucleotide sequences with IMGT/GENE-DB human TR gene sequences. A later analysis assigned CDR3 sequences and most-parsimonious VDJ recombination scenarios with the TCRdist pipeline. A later analysis defined each TCR beta chain by its CDR3 amino acid sequence plus V-gene family, and excluded reads lacking a unique V-gene family. To address suspected cross-contamination and a sequencing artifact, a later analysis removed a few hundred highly shared, low-generation-probability nucleotide sequences. A later analysis calculated a clonal expansion index for each public chain from normalized within-repertoire ranks of inferred template counts. A later analysis computed generation probabilities with a VDJ recombination model fitted to out-of-frame rearrangements, and checked the results against IGoR. Hypergeometric tests were used in a later analysis to score TCR-TCR, TCR-HLA and TCR-CMV co-occurrence, with a repertoire-size bias correction applied to the TCR pairs. In a later analysis, false discovery rates were estimated by permuting HLA or CMV assignments 20 times. In a later analysis, co-occurring TCRs were grouped using DBSCAN, with TCRdist sequence similarity added in when clustering inside HLA-allele-positive subsets. Co-occurrence clustering excluded repertoires with fewer than 30,000 or more than 120,000 public chains, plus five with anomalous nucleotide sharing. Entries here come from immuneACCESS through TCRdb and include only in-frame sequences with V and J called. Some clones fail to appear in such tables; in the studies checked, an unresolved V gene covers under half of the shortfall, and the cause of the remainder is unknown. The DNA was the basis for D and trimming; V, J and clone size are from that table. This sample comprises around 200,000 clones, 75% to 85% of them detected only once. 0.6% to 0.7% of the sample belongs to the ten largest clones.

In total, approximately 690 healthy bone marrow donors made up the cohort. At the time of sampling, every cohort member was nominally healthy, though immune exposures that went unrecorded were likely present. The donor tested CMV seronegative, placing the donor among the 350 or so seronegative members of the cohort. A peripheral blood sample was collected from each donor, and TCR beta sequencing was performed on peripheral blood mononuclear cells. The Qiagen DNeasy Blood Extraction Kit was used to extract genomic DNA from the blood cell samples. What the research found in general, with its limitations: A later genetic analysis associated a missense DCLRE1C variant with V-gene and J-gene trimming of TCR beta chains, and an independent cohort replicated the association. In vitro tests confirmed that a few of the cytomegalovirus-associated TCR beta chains recognize cytomegalovirus antigens. In an earlier analysis of approximately 590 of the donors, most TCR beta V segments appeared in productive rearrangements about 87% or about 30% of the time, broadly matching IMGT annotations. Specific HLA alleles were associated with around 18,000 TCR beta sequences at a false discovery rate of 0.05 in a later analysis. The authors suggested that the approach could potentially be generalized to other disease states and immunological phenotypes. According to a later analysis, TCR association rates differed among HLA loci, with DRB1 alleles showing the most associated TCRs and HLA-C alleles showing the fewest. Most TCR sequences were seen in very few donors, while some public TCRs were found in many individuals. Because counts were too low, about 18 rarely observed V segments, including chromosome 9 orphons, were left out of the earlier analysis of roughly 600 of the donors. In a later genetic analysis, fewer N-insertions in productive TCRs were reported among donors in an Asian-associated ancestry cluster than the roughly 700-donor mean. When HLA alleles, especially DR and DQ, strongly co-occurred, TCR associations were difficult to assign to individual alleles. The classifier was reported to diagnose cytomegalovirus status with high specificity and sensitivity in both the original cohort and the validation cohort. The sequencing pipeline was judged likely to have produced a cluster of highly shared sequence variants as a technical artifact. Correlated functional status among segregating V segments might be attributable to linkage disequilibrium, but an unknown experimental factor could not be ruled out. A further reported finding was that TCR beta sequences accurately predicted the HLA-A and HLA-B alleles for most subjects in the first cohort. Roughly uniform sequencing depth across donors was assumed in presence/absence analyses, although this assumption may not hold. Because HLA typing was unavailable for some donors at each locus, only the typed subset was used in association tests. For the cohort, immune exposure information was limited to CMV serostatus. According to a later analysis, most CMV-associated TCR beta chains appeared to be HLA-restricted, and the HLA associations seemed to be driven largely by CMV exposure. A total of some 180 TCR beta chains were listed by the study as associated with cytomegalovirus. Several of the top co-occurrence clusters appeared to be linked to parvovirus B19, influenza, CMV and Epstein-Barr virus, according to a later analysis. This cohort had only TCR beta chains sequenced, and the lack of alpha or paired-chain data limited which features could be detected. In a later analysis, HLA-associated TCR beta chains were found to be more clonally expanded and to have lower generation probabilities than equally common non-associated chains.

The receptor's source is a boy aged 5-17 years in good health and CMV-seronegative. Sequenced input: PBMCs.

The CDR3: CASSLAGPISGKLFF. In nucleotides, the sequence is TGTGCCAGCAGTTTGGCGGGTCCCATATCGGGTAAACTGTTTTTT. The sequence is built from TRBV27 and TRBJ1-4; the D gene cannot be resolved reliably. From a lookup of the germline V gene (reference sequence), CDR1 and CDR2 are MNHEY and SMNVEV. The CDR3, cysteine through phenylalanine, is 15 amino acids long. Only CDR3 DNA is held: 45 bases, read in frame from base 1. The trim is 3 bases for V and 11 bases for J, with a gap of 19 bases between the germline ends.